A selection of T cell receptor beta chains follows, all from one sample in a study of cytomegalovirus exposure and HLA in healthy donors. Libraries were prepared by immunoSEQ multiplex PCR; TCRdb keeps only in-frame clonotypes and omits some of them. The sample has under 200,000 clones, 80% to 90% seen once. The sample comprised PBMCs. These TCRs come from a woman in her forties or fifties in good health and CMV-seronegative. The CDR3 runs from the conserved cysteine through the conserved F or W.

v_gene | len | CDR3aa
TRBV5-6 | 13 | CASSLEGWGEAFF
TRBV7-2 | 15 | CASSPGVGGANVLTF
TRBV5-1 | 12 | CASSVQGAQAFF
TRBV7-2 | 13 | CASSLVGSSEAFF
TRBV19 | 12 | CASSTRAEELFF
TRBV7-9 | 15 | CASSLAGVQNSPLHF
TRBV11-2 | 16 | CASSLSRLSGANVLTF
TRBV5-4 | 15 | CASRKAGGPLNIQYF
TRBV27 | 15 | CASSPQTGVTGELFF
TRBV19 | 15 | CASRPSSGLNTEAFF
TRBV7-2 | 15 | CASSRLMTVNTEAFF
TRBV6-6 | 12 | CASTPRTDTQYF
TRBV7-8 | 14 | CASSLSKLNTEAFF
TRBV5-4 | 15 | CASSSRDSKSETQYF
TRBV10-2 | 13 | CASLNGGLGEQYF
TRBV7-8 | 16 | CASSLALETSAYEQYF
TRBV19 | 16 | CASSGTSGRVTDTQYF
TRBV9 | 13 | CASSGEALGGYTF
TRBV7-2 | 15 | CASSPYGGQNQPQHF
TRBV11-2 | 11 | CASSPRETQYF